This section outlines one TCR beta chain sequence together with its context. Its antigen is not known. This sample stems from a study of identical twins. Germline values: CDR1 MNHEY, CDR2 SMNVEV (reference sequence). The CDR3 totals 15 residues. After removal of 4 bases from V and 8 bases from J, the junction contained 12 bases not matched to a gene. One entry per CDR3 protein, called by TCRdb with MiXCR from the 5' RACE reads. The sample contains fewer than 900,000 distinct CDR3 sequences, about 20% of which appear only once. Study-level points and caveats: Findings came from cross-sectional statistics, without long-term follow-up of donors.

These data were also reused for a study on T cells expressing NK-cell markers. That work states: Repertoires of TCR beta were obtained from T cells sorted as CD3+CD56+NKG2C+, CD3+CD56+NKG2C- and CD3+CD56-NKG2C+. Restriction of the sorted population to alpha-beta TCR T cells was achieved in several experiments with an anti-gamma-delta TCR antibody. Once again these clonotypes came out on top in the CD3+CD56-NKG2C+ fraction of a few donors.

Sequences were obtained from PBMCs. This receptor was obtained from a woman aged 18 to 35 in good health. This sequence joins TRBV27 and TRBJ1-2; the match to TRBD1 covers 8 bases. The CDR3 DNA reads as TGTGCCAGCAGTTCCAGTAGTACAGGGGGATTAGGCTACACCTTC. It encodes CASSSSSTGGLGYTF.